The 21 T cell receptor beta chains listed next were all sequenced from one sample in a study of Graves' ophthalmopathy and Graves' hyperthyroidism. RNA transcripts were the source from which TCR beta CDR3 regions were amplified. Following a first-round RT-PCR that used HTBI primers, a second-round multiplex PCR was carried out. TCRdb re-called the multiplex PCR reads through MiXCR, storing one row per CDR3 protein. In the table there are 350,000 to 400,000 distinct CDR3 sequences, about a sixth of which are singletons. The sequencing input was peripheral blood. The receptors derive from a woman in her late teens or twenties with Graves' ophthalmopathy.

This clonotype appeared many times. The chain is built from TRBV12-3 or TRBV12-4 and TRBJ2-7, with 9 positions matching TRBD2. The CDR3 has 15 amino acids. Trimming at V came to 4 bases and at J to 2 bases, leaving 6 bases not matched to a gene. CDR3 DNA: TGTGCCAGCAGTTCCCTCGGCGGGAGGGCCTACGAGCAGTACTTC. Its translation is CASSSLGGRAYEQYF.

This clonotype was seen at least ten times. V and J are TRBV18 and TRBJ2-5, with 10 bases aligning to TRBD2. The CDR3 is made up of 15 amino acids. The trim removed 5 bases at V and 1 base at J, leaving 4 bases unmatched. The germline CDR1 and CDR2 sequences are KGHSH and LQKENI. The CDR3 bases are TGTGCCAGCTCAACCCTAGCGGGAGCCCAAGAGACCCAGTACTTC. Translating gives CASSTLAGAQETQYF.

This clonotype appeared many times. This chain connects TRBV7-2 to TRBJ1-1; D remains ambiguous. V was clipped by 3 bases and J by 5 bases, with 16 bases between them. CDR3 length: 15 residues. Germline V lookup: CDR1 SGHTA, CDR2 FQGNSA. Here the CDR3 reads CASSLLRDGGTEAFF. The CDR3 region has the DNA TGTGCCAGCAGCTTGTTGAGGGATGGTGGGACTGAAGCTTTCTTT.

In this sample, this clonotype turned up many times. The CDR3 protein is CASSASRRSTEAFF. In DNA form, the CDR3 reads TGTGCCAGCAGCGCGAGTCGCAGGAGTACTGAAGCTTTCTTT. The chain employs TRBV11-2 and TRBJ1-1; D not resolved. CDR3 length equals 14 residues. Deletions cut 5 bases from V and 5 bases from J, with 15 bases between. Germline V gene data show CDR1 as SGHAT and CDR2 as FQNNGV.

This clonotype was detected many times. The J gene is TRBJ2-7, the V gene TRBV7-2; TRBD2 aligns across 8 bases. In germline, CDR1 is SGHTA, CDR2 FQGNSA. V was clipped by 2 bases and J by 3 bases; unmatched bases: 9. The CDR3 has 16 residues. The DNA of the CDR3 is TGTGCCAGCAGCTTAAGCCTAGCGGGCAGGATCTACGAGCAGTACTTC. Its protein product is CASSLSLAGRIYEQYF.

This clonotype occurred many times. The rearrangement joins TRBV29-1 to TRBJ2-2; 7 bases fit TRBD2. This CDR3 region has 16 residues. CDR1 and CDR2 from the germline V gene are SQVTM and ANQGSEA. The ends lost 0 bases at V and 3 bases at J; junction bases unmatched: 7. CDR3 loop: CSVEDVGGPHTGELFF. CDR3 DNA: TGCAGCGTTGAAGATGTGGGAGGGCCACACACCGGGGAGCTGTTTTTT.

This clonotype has a count of ten or more. The rearrangement joins TRBV5-1 to TRBJ2-6, with a possible D match to TRBD1 (5 bases). Between the trimmed V and J ends, which lost 3 bases and 4 bases, there was a span of 11 bases. This CDR3 has 15 residues. Germline values: CDR1 SGHRS, CDR2 YFSETQ. CDR3 bases: TGCGCCAGCAGCTCTCGACAGCCCGGGGCCAACGTCCTGACTTTC. Amino acid sequence: CASSSRQPGANVLTF.

This clonotype appeared many times. The rearrangement joins TRBV28 to TRBJ2-7, with D tentatively TRBD1 (6 bases). V was pared by 6 bases and J by 5 bases, with 14 bases between. The germline V gene encodes CDR1 MDHEN and CDR2 SYDVKM. There are 13 residues in the CDR3. The CDR3 region is CASRLWGRNEQYF. The CDR3 nucleotides are TGTGCCAGCAGGCTTTGGGGGCGGAACGAGCAGTACTTC.

This chain uses TRBV27 with TRBJ2-5; D is uncertain. Germline CDR1 reads MNHEY; CDR2 reads SMNVEV (reference sequence). This CDR3 spans 14 amino acids. Trimming shortened V by 5 bases and J by 4 bases, and 14 bases separated the two germline ends. The CDR3 DNA reads TGTGCCAGCAGTCCGCAGGTCTTGGGAGAGACCCAGTACTTC. It codes for CASSPQVLGETQYF.

The chain links TRBV29-1 to TRBJ2-7; weak D call: TRBD2 (5 bases). Trimming removed 4 bases at V and 4 bases at J, with 11 bases between. The CDR3 has 12 amino acids. The germline V gene has CDR1 SQVTM and CDR2 ANQGSEA. The CDR3 protein is CSVVGGEYEQYF. CDR3 nucleotide sequence: TGCAGCGTTGTTGGTGGGGAGTACGAGCAGTACTTC.

The rearrangement uses TRBV9 and TRBJ1-2; TRBD1 aligns across 9 bases. Germline-derived CDR1 and CDR2 are SGDLS and YYNGEE. The CDR3 spans 17 residues. V lost 0 bases, J lost 4 bases, and 10 bases stayed unmatched. The CDR3 DNA reads TGTGCCAGCAGCGTAGAGAACCGGGACAGGGTTGGCTATGGCTACACCTTC. This sequence encodes CASSVENRDRVGYGYTF.

There are many counts of this clonotype. This sequence joins TRBV27 and TRBJ1-6; D is possibly TRBD1 (5 bases). CDR1 MNHEY and CDR2 SMNVEV come from the germline V gene (reference sequence). Trimming removed 4 bases at V and 7 bases at J, with 14 bases between. The CDR3 totals 15 residues. The CDR3 DNA follows: TGTGCCAGCAGTTCGGAGGGACGTTCGAATTCACCCCTCCACTTT. It codes for CASSSEGRSNSPLHF.

This clonotype was detected many times. The J gene is TRBJ2-4, the V gene TRBV5-5; tentatively, D is TRBD1 or TRBD2 (5 bases each). In germline, CDR1 is SGHKS, CDR2 YYEKEE (reference sequence). V was clipped by 0 bases and J by 0 bases, with 19 bases between them. CDR3 length: 19 residues. This CDR3 reads CASSLGTAPGTKAKNIQYF. CDR3 nucleotide sequence: TGTGCCAGCAGCTTGGGTACGGCTCCTGGGACGAAAGCCAAAAACATTCAGTACTTC.

This clonotype has a count of ten or more. This chain links TRBV5-1 with TRBJ1-2; maybe TRBD1 (6 bases). The CDR3 has 14 amino acids. V was shortened by 5 bases and J by 4 bases, with 15 bases between the two germline ends. Germline CDR1 and CDR2: SGHRS and YFSETQ. For the CDR3, the DNA is TGCGCCAGCAGACAAGAGGGGGGTGGCTATGGCTACACCTTC. Its protein is CASRQEGGGYGYTF.

There are many counts of this clonotype. The chain has TRBV6-1 and TRBJ1-1, with D uncertain. Germline V gives CDR1 MNHNS, CDR2 SASEGT. Deletions cut 4 bases from V and 4 bases from J, with 10 bases between. The CDR3 runs to 13 residues. For the CDR3, the DNA is TGTGCCAGCAGTGGGGATGCGGGCACTGAAGCTTTCTTT. Its translation: CASSGDAGTEAFF.

The rearrangement joins TRBV11-2 to TRBJ1-6, with D unclear. Germline lookup yields CDR1 SGHAT and CDR2 FQNNGV. The V gene lost 5 bases and the J gene lost 4 bases, with 9 bases spanning the gap. The CDR3 is 14 residues long. The CDR3 DNA is TGTGCCAGCAGCGTAGGACCGTATAATTCACCCCTCCACTTT. As protein: CASSVGPYNSPLHF.

This clonotype was seen repeatedly, ten times or more. The rearrangement uses TRBV27 and TRBJ1-1, with D unresolved. Trimming shortened V by 7 bases and J by 4 bases, and 16 bases separated the two germline ends. The CDR3 extends over 14 amino acids. The V gene's germline CDR1 is MNHEY and CDR2 SMNVEV (reference sequence). Here the CDR3 reads CASIYTGRATEAFF. CDR3 nucleotides: TGTGCCAGCATCTACACTGGGAGAGCCACTGAAGCTTTCTTT.

The rearrangement links TRBV6-1 to TRBJ2-5; 14 bases are shared with TRBD2. Trimming at V came to 8 bases and at J to 3 bases, leaving 8 bases not matched to a gene. Germline CDR1 MNHNS, CDR2 SASEGT. The CDR3 is made up of 16 amino acids. The CDR3 DNA follows: TGTGCCAGCGGTCGGACTAGCGGGAGGTTAGAAGAGACCCAGTACTTC. Translated, it gives CASGRTSGRLEETQYF.

This clonotype showed up many times. The chain joins TRBV5-1 to TRBJ2-7; no clear D. Germline V gene data show CDR1 as SGHRS and CDR2 as YFSETQ. The V end was cut by 1 base, the J end by 4 bases, with 12 bases between. This CDR3 is 14 amino acids long. In nucleotides, the CDR3 is TGCGCCAGCAGCTTGCCGGGTGCTCGGTACGAGCAGTACTTC. Its protein is CASSLPGARYEQYF. The full variable domain, in which reference TRBV5-1 and TRBJ2-7 provide the parts outside the CDR3, is KAGVTQTPRYLIKTRGQQVTLSCSPISGHRSVSWYQQTPGQGLQFLFEYFSETQRNKGNFPGRFSGRQFSNSRSEMNVSTLELGDSALYLCASSLPGARYEQYFGPGTRLTVT.

This clonotype was picked up many times. The chain employs TRBV25-1 and TRBJ2-7; TRBD1 might be the D (6 bases). Germline V gives CDR1 MGHDK, CDR2 SYGVNS. The ends were cut back, 5 bases at V and 0 bases at J, with 11 bases in the middle. The CDR3 loop spans 14 amino acids. Here the CDR3 reads CASSSYRVSYEQYF. The CDR3, as DNA: TGTGCCAGCAGTTCATACAGGGTCTCCTACGAGCAGTACTTC.

This clonotype was counted at least ten times. The chain is built from TRBV20-1 and TRBJ1-1; D possibly corresponds to TRBD1 (6 bases). The germline V gene encodes CDR1 DFQATT and CDR2 SNEGSKA (reference sequence). The CDR3 is 16 amino acids. The V and J ends lost 2 bases and 4 bases respectively, with 20 bases between them. The CDR3 DNA is TGCAGTGCTAGAAAGGGGGGTCCTTCGAGGGTCACTGAAGCTTTCTTT. Protein product: CSARKGGPSRVTEAFF.